Below, 11 T cell receptor beta chains from the same sample are listed, as sequenced in a study of blood T cell repertoires in COVID-19. The assay was immunoSEQ multiplex PCR, and TCRdb's table has in-frame clones only and misses some. The table has around 65,000 clones, around 80% seen once. The sequencing input was peripheral blood. These receptors came from a human donor in a cohort sampled during active COVID-19.

The chain employs TRBV9 and TRBJ2-3; TRBD2 is a possible D gene (7 bases). V gave up 6 bases and J gave up 2 bases, with 16 bases separating them. The length of the CDR3 is 15 residues. The germline CDR1 and CDR2 sequences are SGDLS and YYNGEE. The CDR3 bases are TGTGCCAGCACCCCCGGGGGGCGTTACACAGATACGCAGTATTTT. Encoded protein: CASTPGGRYTDTQYF.

This clone was detected once. The chain recombines TRBV15 with TRBJ2-7, with 10 nucleotides matching TRBD1. V was clipped by 0 bases and J by 5 bases; unmatched bases: 4. CDR1 is LNHNV and CDR2 is YYDKDF in the germline V gene (reference sequence). The length of the CDR3 is 15 residues. The CDR3 is CATSREGQGPHEQYF. The CDR3 bases are TGTGCCACCAGCAGAGAGGGACAGGGGCCCCACGAGCAGTACTTC.

The DNA for the CDR3 is TGTGCCAGCAGGGGCAGCCCCTACGAGCAGTACTTC. Translated: CASRGSPYEQYF. The chain recombines TRBV28 with TRBJ2-7, with D unresolved. Germline V gives CDR1 MDHEN, CDR2 SYDVKM. V was clipped by 6 bases and J by 2 bases, with 8 bases between them. This CDR3 spans 12 amino acids.

J is TRBJ1-6 and V is TRBV28; a weak D match, TRBD1 (5 bases). This CDR3 has 15 amino acids. Germline V gene lookup returns CDR1 MDHEN and CDR2 SYDVKM. The V gene lost 4 bases and the J gene lost 8 bases, with 15 bases spanning the gap. The CDR3 is CASSSHIVGDSPLHF. The CDR3 nucleotides read TGTGCCAGCAGTTCCCATATCGTAGGGGATTCACCCCTCCACTTT.

The chain has TRBV5-4 and TRBJ2-3; TRBD2 might be the D (6 bases). The germline V gene has CDR1 SGHNT and CDR2 YYREEE (reference sequence). V dropped 0 bases and J dropped 6 bases, with 20 bases sitting between them. The CDR3 consists of 17 residues. The CDR3 DNA reads TGTGCCAGCAGCTTGGACCTAGCGTTCGAATTAGCCGATACGCAGTATTTT. It translates to CASSLDLAFELADTQYF. The whole variable domain, filled in from reference TRBV5-4 and TRBJ2-3, reads ETGVTQSPTHLIKTRGQQVTLRCSSQSGHNTVSWYQQALGQGPQFIFQYYREEENGRGNFPPRFSGLQFPNYSSELNVNALELDDSALYLCASSLDLAFELADTQYFGPGTRLTVL.

The V gene is TRBV24-1, the J gene TRBJ2-1; D might be TRBD2 (6 bases). Deletions cut 5 bases from V and 6 bases from J, with 10 bases between. CDR1 and CDR2 (germline): KGHDR, SFDVKD. The CDR3 is made up of 13 amino acids. CDR3 sequence reads: CATSGLGGNEQFF. The CDR3 nucleotides are TGTGCCACCAGTGGGTTGGGGGGCAATGAGCAGTTCTTC.

CDR3 sequence (DNA): TGTGCCAGCAGGCCCGGCGACCGCGGCTATGGCTACACCTTC. Amino acids: CASRPGDRGYGYTF. This sequence joins TRBV28 and TRBJ1-2; D is unresolved. CDR3 size: 14 residues. Germline V lookup: CDR1 MDHEN, CDR2 SYDVKM. V was shortened by 6 bases and J by 4 bases, with 15 bases between the two germline ends.

A note on this clone: The junction differs from germline at one of its ends, possibly a read error. This chain connects TRBV11-2 to TRBJ2-5; TRBD1 matches at 9 bases. CDR1 is SGHAT and CDR2 is FQNNGV in the germline V gene. The CDR3 loop spans 15 amino acids. The DNA of the CDR3 is TGTGCCAGCAGCCTAGACAGGGGGTACCAAGAGACCCAGTACTTC. Protein product: CASSLDRGYQETQYF. Filled out from reference TRBV11-2 and TRBJ2-5, the complete variable domain reads EAGVAQSPRYKIIEKRQSVAFWCNPISGHATLYWYQQILGQGPKLLIQFQNNGVVDDSQLPKDRFSAERLKGVDSTLKIQPAKLEDSAVYLCASSLDRGYQETQYFGPGTRLLVL.

The chain has TRBV28 and TRBJ1-4; TRBD1 aligns across 7 bases. This CDR3 has 17 residues. V lost 6 bases, J lost 8 bases, and 18 bases stayed unmatched. The germline CDR1 and CDR2 sequences are MDHEN and SYDVKM. The DNA of the CDR3 is TGTGCCAGCAGCTTCCCCCTACTGACAGGGATCCAGGAAAAACTGTTTTTT. Translating it yields CASSFPLLTGIQEKLFF.

This chain joins TRBV4-1 and TRBJ2-7, with D perhaps TRBD1 (5 bases). Between the trimmed V and J ends, which lost 4 bases and 3 bases, there was a span of 16 bases. Looked up from germline, CDR1 is MGHRA and CDR2 is YSYEKL. The CDR3 extends over 15 amino acids. CDR3 DNA sequence: TGCGCCAGCAGCCCCGAACAGGCCCCGGGCTACGAGCAGTACTTC. Protein: CASSPEQAPGYEQYF.

This clone is categorized as medium-sized. This same CDR3 is encoded by further DNA sequences in the sample. Here the CDR3 DNA reads TGTGCCAGCAGCCCCCAGGGGTCCTACGAGCAGTACTTC. This sequence encodes CASSPQGSYEQYF. The V and J genes are TRBV6-2 or TRBV6-3 and TRBJ2-7; D may be TRBD1 (6 bases). This CDR3 has 13 amino acids. V was clipped by 6 bases and J by 1 base, with 10 bases between them. In germline, CDR1 is MNHEY, CDR2 SVGEGT.